This is a list of T cell receptor beta chains from one sample in a study of blood T cell repertoires in COVID-19. This table comes from immunoSEQ multiplex PCR, and its TCRdb copy is limited to in-frame clones, with some not included. The table shows roughly 70,000 clones, with 90% occurring only once. The sequencing input was peripheral blood. Source of these receptors: a man aged 50-60 years with COVID-19, enrolled during active disease. Each CDR3 is given with its conserved first and last residue. Each record gives: V gene, D gene, clone size, J gene, CDR3 DNA, CDR3 protein. The D gene is left open where the match is weak. Clone size is given for some rows only: seen once, a few or many times, or a class if the clone is expanded.

v_gene: TRBV27
d_gene: -
abundance: -
j_gene: TRBJ2-5
CDR3nt: TGTGCCAGCAGTCCCTCACTTGAGGGGACCCAGTACTTC
CDR3aa: CASSPSLEGTQYF

v_gene: TRBV29-1
d_gene: -
abundance: -
j_gene: TRBJ1-2
CDR3nt: TGCAGCGTTGAAGATAGGAGGGGGGGACGGTATGGCTACACCTTC
CDR3aa: CSVEDRRGGRYGYTF

v_gene: TRBV5-1
d_gene: -
abundance: -
j_gene: TRBJ2-3
CDR3nt: TGCGCCAGCAGCTTGGATATTACCTCTTTCACGGGAACACGAGATACGCAGTATTTT
CDR3aa: CASSLDITSFTGTRDTQYF

v_gene: TRBV4-1
d_gene: TRBD2
abundance: -
j_gene: TRBJ2-3
CDR3nt: TGCGCCAGCAGCCAGGATACTAGCGGGGTGAGCACAGATACGCAGTATTTT
CDR3aa: CASSQDTSGVSTDTQYF

v_gene: TRBV7-2
d_gene: TRBD1
abundance: -
j_gene: TRBJ1-3
CDR3nt: TGTGCCAGCAGCCCCGGGACAGGGGGTGATTCTGGAAACACCATATATTTT
CDR3aa: CASSPGTGGDSGNTIYF

v_gene: TRBV4-1
d_gene: TRBD1
abundance: -
j_gene: TRBJ1-1
CDR3nt: TGCGCCAGCAGCCGAGCCCCGGGACAGGGGGCTTTCGGTGAAGCTTTCTTT
CDR3aa: CASSRAPGQGAFGEAFF

v_gene: TRBV1
d_gene: -
abundance: -
j_gene: TRBJ2-5
CDR3nt: TGCACCAGCAGCCAACAAGCGGGCAAAGAGACCCAGTACTTC
CDR3aa: CTSSQQAGKETQYF

v_gene: TRBV5-1
d_gene: TRBD1
abundance: once
j_gene: TRBJ1-2
CDR3nt: TGCGCCAGCAGCTTGGATCAGGGGGTAGACTATGGCTACACCTTC
CDR3aa: CASSLDQGVDYGYTF

v_gene: TRBV7-2
d_gene: TRBD2
abundance: -
j_gene: TRBJ2-5
CDR3nt: TGTGCCAGCAGCTTAGTGGGTAGCGGGACCCAAGAGACCCAGTACTTC
CDR3aa: CASSLVGSGTQETQYF

v_gene: TRBV5-8
d_gene: TRBD1
abundance: -
j_gene: TRBJ1-5
CDR3nt: TGTGCCAGCAGCCAAAACGAATGGGGACAGGGAAATCAGCCCCAGCATTTT
CDR3aa: CASSQNEWGQGNQPQHF

v_gene: TRBV20-1
d_gene: TRBD2
abundance: -
j_gene: TRBJ2-1
CDR3nt: TGCAGTGCTAGTACTAGCGTCCCAAGCTCCTACAATGAGCAGTTCTTC
CDR3aa: CSASTSVPSSYNEQFF

v_gene: TRBV11-2
d_gene: TRBD2
abundance: -
j_gene: TRBJ2-1
CDR3nt: TGTGCCAGCAGCTTAGGAGGGAGCGGGAGAGGTGAGCAGTTCTTC
CDR3aa: CASSLGGSGRGEQFF

v_gene: TRBV5-4
d_gene: TRBD2
abundance: -
j_gene: TRBJ2-2
CDR3nt: TGTGCCAGCAGCCCGGTTGGTTCATCAGCGGGAGAGAACACCGGGGAGCTGTTTTTT
CDR3aa: CASSPVGSSAGENTGELFF

v_gene: TRBV9
d_gene: TRBD2
abundance: -
j_gene: TRBJ2-5
CDR3nt: TGTGCCAGCAGCCCGTCCGGGACTAGCGGGGAGACCCAGTACTTC
CDR3aa: CASSPSGTSGETQYF

v_gene: TRBV5-1
d_gene: -
abundance: -
j_gene: TRBJ2-2
CDR3nt: TGCGCCAGCAGCTTGGGGGCAGGATACACCGGGGAGCTGTTTTTT
CDR3aa: CASSLGAGYTGELFF

v_gene: TRBV10-3
d_gene: TRBD1
abundance: -
j_gene: TRBJ2-1
CDR3nt: TGTGCCATCAAGGGGGCAGGGTGGGGTGAGCAGTTCTTC
CDR3aa: CAIKGAGWGEQFF

v_gene: TRBV18
d_gene: TRBD1
abundance: -
j_gene: TRBJ1-1
CDR3nt: TGTGCCAGCTCAACACAGGGGGACACTGAAGCTTTCTTT
CDR3aa: CASSTQGDTEAFF

v_gene: TRBV19
d_gene: -
abundance: -
j_gene: TRBJ2-4
CDR3nt: TGTGCCAGTACCAAGGCCCCGGGGGATATGTACATTCAGTACTTC
CDR3aa: CASTKAPGDMYIQYF

v_gene: TRBV4-2
d_gene: TRBD1
abundance: -
j_gene: TRBJ1-1
CDR3nt: TGTGCCAGCAGCCTAAAACAGGGGGACACTGAAGCTTTCTTT
CDR3aa: CASSLKQGDTEAFF

v_gene: TRBV7-2
d_gene: TRBD1
abundance: -
j_gene: TRBJ2-7
CDR3nt: TGTGCCAGCAGCTTAAACAGGGGTGCTTTACGGCAGTACTTC
CDR3aa: CASSLNRGALRQYF

v_gene: TRBV25-1
d_gene: -
abundance: -
j_gene: TRBJ1-4
CDR3nt: TGTGCCAGCAGTGCATCAGGCGCTCATGAAAAACTGTTTTTT
CDR3aa: CASSASGAHEKLFF

v_gene: TRBV18
d_gene: -
abundance: -
j_gene: TRBJ1-1
CDR3nt: TGTGCCAGCTCACCACGGACCCCGGAGGACACTGAAGCTTTCTTT
CDR3aa: CASSPRTPEDTEAFF

v_gene: TRBV15
d_gene: TRBD1
abundance: -
j_gene: TRBJ2-1
CDR3nt: TGTGCCACCAGCAGGGGACAGGGCGAATACAATGAGCAGTTCTTC
CDR3aa: CATSRGQGEYNEQFF

v_gene: TRBV6-5
d_gene: -
abundance: -
j_gene: TRBJ2-3
CDR3nt: TGTGCCAGCAGTTGGAGGTTTCAGGCCACAGATACGCAGTATTTT
CDR3aa: CASSWRFQATDTQYF

v_gene: TRBV7-2
d_gene: TRBD2
abundance: -
j_gene: TRBJ2-3
CDR3nt: TGTGCCAGCCGCGGTCCCGGGAGGATTACAGATACGCAGTATTTT
CDR3aa: CASRGPGRITDTQYF

v_gene: TRBV4-3
d_gene: TRBD2
abundance: once
j_gene: TRBJ2-7
CDR3nt: TGCGCCAGCAGCCAAGAGTTCACCACTAGCGGGGGAGCCTACGAGCAGTACTTC
CDR3aa: CASSQEFTTSGGAYEQYF

v_gene: TRBV6-5
d_gene: TRBD1
abundance: -
j_gene: TRBJ1-2
CDR3nt: TGTGCCAGCAGTAATGAAAACAGGGGGCCCTATGGCTACACCTTC
CDR3aa: CASSNENRGPYGYTF

v_gene: TRBV27
d_gene: -
abundance: -
j_gene: TRBJ2-3
CDR3nt: TGTGCCAGCAGAATCGGGGCAGATACGCAGTATTTT
CDR3aa: CASRIGADTQYF

v_gene: TRBV10-3
d_gene: TRBD1
abundance: once
j_gene: TRBJ2-7
CDR3nt: TGTGCCATCCAAGGGACAGGGAAGGCCGAGCAGTACTTC
CDR3aa: CAIQGTGKAEQYF

v_gene: TRBV2
d_gene: -
abundance: -
j_gene: TRBJ2-7
CDR3nt: TGTGCCAGCAGTCCTCTTAGCGAGCAGTACTTC
CDR3aa: CASSPLSEQYF

v_gene: TRBV7-3
d_gene: TRBD1
abundance: -
j_gene: TRBJ1-1
CDR3nt: TGTGCCAGCAGCCGGACAGGGCAAACTGAAGCTTTCTTT
CDR3aa: CASSRTGQTEAFF

v_gene: TRBV12-3/TRBV12-4
d_gene: -
abundance: -
j_gene: TRBJ1-2
CDR3nt: TGTGCCAGCAGTTTGGCACAGAACTATGGCTACACCTTC
CDR3aa: CASSLAQNYGYTF

v_gene: TRBV7-2
d_gene: TRBD2
abundance: few
j_gene: TRBJ2-2
CDR3nt: TGTGCCAGCAGCTTAGAAGGGACTAGCCCCGGGGAGCTGTTTTTT
CDR3aa: CASSLEGTSPGELFF

v_gene: TRBV15
d_gene: TRBD2
abundance: -
j_gene: TRBJ2-1
CDR3nt: TGTGCCACCGCCCAAGGGCATACAACTAGCGGGGGTTACAATGAGCAGTTCTTC
CDR3aa: CATAQGHTTSGGYNEQFF

v_gene: TRBV18
d_gene: -
abundance: -
j_gene: TRBJ2-1
CDR3nt: TGTGCCAGCTCTTCGCAGGGTCCTGAGCAGTTCTTC
CDR3aa: CASSSQGPEQFF

v_gene: TRBV9
d_gene: TRBD2
abundance: -
j_gene: TRBJ2-1
CDR3nt: TGTGCCAGCAGCGCCAGCGGGAGGGCTGGCAATGAGCAGTTCTTC
CDR3aa: CASSASGRAGNEQFF

v_gene: TRBV6-5
d_gene: -
abundance: -
j_gene: TRBJ1-3
CDR3nt: TGTGCCAGCAAAAGGCGGGTGAGCTCTGGAAACACCATATATTTT
CDR3aa: CASKRRVSSGNTIYF

v_gene: TRBV29-1
d_gene: -
abundance: -
j_gene: TRBJ2-5
CDR3nt: TGCAGCGTTGAAAAGGCCCGGGTCGAGACCCAGTACTTC
CDR3aa: CSVEKARVETQYF

v_gene: TRBV5-1
d_gene: -
abundance: -
j_gene: TRBJ2-2
CDR3nt: TGCGCCAGCAGCTTGGTATTTTCGGGGAAGGACGGGGAGCTGTTTTTT
CDR3aa: CASSLVFSGKDGELFF

v_gene: TRBV21-1
d_gene: -
abundance: -
j_gene: TRBJ2-7
CDR3nt: TGTGCCAGCAGCAAAGCAGTAGGGGACAGGGATCCGTTGTGGGGTTACGAGCAGTACTTC
CDR3aa: CASSKAVGDRDPLWGYEQYF

v_gene: TRBV5-1
d_gene: TRBD2
abundance: -
j_gene: TRBJ2-3
CDR3nt: TGCGCCAGCAGTGAGGCGGGAGTGGCAGATACGCAGTATTTT
CDR3aa: CASSEAGVADTQYF

v_gene: TRBV2
d_gene: TRBD2
abundance: -
j_gene: TRBJ2-2
CDR3nt: TGTGCCAGCAGCTCGGAGCTAGCGGGTACCGCCGGGGAGCTGTTTTTT
CDR3aa: CASSSELAGTAGELFF

v_gene: TRBV11-3
d_gene: TRBD1
abundance: -
j_gene: TRBJ1-6
CDR3nt: TGTGCCAGCAGCTTAGGGGACAGGAATTCACCCCTCCACTTT
CDR3aa: CASSLGDRNSPLHF

v_gene: TRBV7-9
d_gene: -
abundance: -
j_gene: TRBJ1-5
CDR3nt: TGTGCCAGCAGTTCTAGCGCGGGGGATAGGGATCAGCCCCAGCATTTT
CDR3aa: CASSSSAGDRDQPQHF